These T cell receptor beta chains were read from a single sample in a study of shared clonotypes between healthy human individuals. Method: immunoSEQ multiplex PCR; TCRdb's copy keeps in-frame clones and lacks some. This table has 2.3 million or so clones, 80% to 95% appearing once. Sequencing was carried out using naive CD4+ T cells from PBMCs. Receptor source: a man between 18 and 35 years old in good health. Some clones in this sample may be carry-over from other donors' samples. Each CDR3 is given without its conserved first and last residue.

>TRBV6-6|TRBJ1-1|11
ASKTGKSTEAF
>TRBV7-2|TRBJ1-2|11
ASSLGQGGGYT
>TRBV19|TRBJ2-5|13
ASSYASGVRETQY
>TRBV6-5|TRBJ2-7|13
ASSYFTGGGYEQY
>TRBV7-5|TRBJ2-7|18
VRSLKSCRDRVVPAYEQY
>TRBV6-5|TRBJ2-2|10
ASRSYTGELF
>TRBV11-3|TRBJ2-7|16
ASSSGTGTSGKGREQY
>TRBV4-3|TRBJ2-7|11
ASSQDLSYEQY
>TRBV6-1|TRBJ1-5|11
ASSVKGGQPQH
>TRBV28|TRBJ2-1|14
ASILGPRRLVGEQF
>TRBV14|TRBJ2-2|15
ASSQLTGGLNTGELF
>TRBV7-2|TRBJ1-5|12
ASSPTGGNQPQH
>TRBV9|TRBJ2-7|14
ASSPPPGLPFYEQY
>TRBV12-5|TRBJ2-3|11
ASGLVEADTQY
>TRBV18|TRBJ1-2|13
ASSPPGQSDYGYT
>TRBV7-2|TRBJ2-7|13
ASSAGLAAYYEQY
>TRBV10-3|TRBJ1-3|14
AISEPGEMGGNTIY
>TRBV7-8|TRBJ2-7|13
ASSLAYGGGYEQY
>TRBV7-8|TRBJ2-1|15
ASSRAFQRERFGEQF
>TRBV28|TRBJ2-7|16
ASRPPTRFGVAGYEQY
>TRBV27|TRBJ2-2|11
ASPLVVTGELF
>TRBV6-5|TRBJ1-4|11
ASTPNSREKLF
>TRBV28|TRBJ1-2|9
ASRARGGYT
>TRBV5-1|TRBJ2-7|14
ASSLMAGGLANEQY
>TRBV18|TRBJ2-2|11
ASSPGVPGELF
>TRBV18|TRBJ2-6|16
ASSPRDRGVSGANVLT
>TRBV28|TRBJ2-1|13
ASTLSANSYNEQF
>TRBV11-3|TRBJ2-1|11
ASSLIQGNEQF
>TRBV18|TRBJ1-1|12
ASSPREGGTEAF
>TRBV28|TRBJ1-5|12
ASRTGQGDQPQH
>TRBV5-5|TRBJ2-7|13
ASTEGTGVPYEQY
>TRBV9|TRBJ2-1|14
ASNDNLWQGSNEQF
>TRBV28|TRBJ2-7|14
ASSFHRDRDSYEQY
>TRBV4-1|TRBJ1-2|14
ASSQDHMQGNYGYT
>TRBV30|TRBJ2-7|11
AWSFGAANEQY
>TRBV4-1|TRBJ1-4|13
ASSQTGTGEEKLF
>TRBV19|TRBJ1-4|12
ASSMTATNEKLF
>TRBV9|TRBJ2-7|12
ASSYGQGANEQY
>TRBV6-5|TRBJ1-4|13
ASSSRGGANEKLF
>TRBV7-3|TRBJ2-6|12
ASSSSSGANVLT
>TRBV5-5|TRBJ2-3|12
ASSLDYSTDTQY
>TRBV7-9|TRBJ1-2|13
ASSSGQTEFYGYT
>TRBV6-5|TRBJ1-2|12
ASRGPGAGYGYT
>TRBV2|TRBJ2-5|13
ASTQAGTLKETQY
>TRBV27|TRBJ1-2|12
ASTRTGSQLGYT
>TRBV10-1|TRBJ1-5|12
ASLGAEGDQPQH
>TRBV6-5|TRBJ2-5|12
ASKTGTVEKTQY
>TRBV28|TRBJ1-5|10
ASSLRAGALD